The present entry profiles one T cell receptor beta chain with its context. An end of the junction does not agree with germline; a read error may underlie this. The sample comes from a study of T cell repertoires in cytomegalovirus infection. The CDR3 covers 13 residues. In germline, CDR1 is SGHVS, CDR2 FNYEAQ. One entry per CDR3 protein results from TCRdb running MiXCR on the reads. The table shows about 740,000 distinct CDR3 sequences, with roughly 35% occurring only once. The specimen was PBMCs. The chain has TRBV7-6 and TRBJ2-5; a weak D match, TRBD1 (5 bases). This TCR came from a human donor in good health (CMV status not recorded). Some clones in this sample may be carry-over from other donors' samples. CDR3 sequence (DNA): TGTTCCAGCAGCCCATCAGGGCTCGAGACCCAGTACTTC. Amino acid sequence: CSSSPSGLETQYF.